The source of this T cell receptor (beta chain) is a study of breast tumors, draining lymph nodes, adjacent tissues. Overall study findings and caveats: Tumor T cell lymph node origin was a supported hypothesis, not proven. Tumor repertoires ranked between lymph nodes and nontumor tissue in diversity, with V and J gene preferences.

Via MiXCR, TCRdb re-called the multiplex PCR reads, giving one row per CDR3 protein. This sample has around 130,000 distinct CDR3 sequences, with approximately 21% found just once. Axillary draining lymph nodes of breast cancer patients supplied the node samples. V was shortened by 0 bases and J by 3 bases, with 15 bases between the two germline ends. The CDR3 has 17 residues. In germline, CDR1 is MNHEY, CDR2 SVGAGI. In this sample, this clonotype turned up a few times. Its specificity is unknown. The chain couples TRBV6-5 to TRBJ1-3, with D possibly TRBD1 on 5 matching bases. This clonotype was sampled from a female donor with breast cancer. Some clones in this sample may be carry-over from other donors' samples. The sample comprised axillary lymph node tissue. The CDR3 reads CASSYSSPGSFGNTIYF. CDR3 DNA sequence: TGTGCCAGCAGTTACTCCTCCCCAGGGTCGTTTGGAAACACCATATATTTT.